Presented here are 13 T cell receptor beta chains from one specimen sequenced in a study of blood T cell repertoires in COVID-19. The repertoire was sequenced with immunoSEQ multiplex PCR; TCRdb's copy has only in-frame clones and lacks some. The table shows some 200,000 clones, with 89% occurring only once. Material: peripheral blood. The receptors here all came from a woman aged 35 to 49 with acute or convalescent COVID-19.

This rearrangement joins TRBV6-1 to TRBJ1-2, with a tentative D call TRBD1 (6 bases). Germline-derived CDR1 and CDR2 are MNHNS and SASEGT. This CDR3 is 14 amino acids long. V lost 7 bases to trimming and J lost 6 bases, with 18 bases between them. CDR3: CASNNLSGGHGYTF. The DNA for the CDR3 is TGTGCCAGCAACAACCTGTCGGGGGGCCATGGCTACACCTTC.

V and J are TRBV3-1 (or the pseudogene TRBV3-2) and TRBJ1-1; 8 bases align to TRBD1. Germline assignment: CDR1 LGHDT and CDR2 YNNKEL (reference sequence). The J segment lost 3 bases and the V segment lost 3 bases, leaving 3 bases of the junction unmatched. The CDR3 is 14 amino acids. The CDR3 nucleotides read TGTGCCAGCAGCCACCAGGGGGCGGACACTGAAGCTTTCTTT. Translation gives CASSHQGADTEAFF.

The genes are TRBV7-7 and TRBJ2-5, with 8 bases that match TRBD1. This CDR3 region has 15 residues. Germline loops: CDR1 SSHAT, CDR2 FNYEAQ (reference sequence). The trim removed 2 bases at V and 4 bases at J, leaving 6 bases unmatched. CDR3 DNA sequence: TGTGCCAGCAGCTTATCCCAGGGGGCAGGAGAGACCCAGTACTTC. As protein: CASSLSQGAGETQYF.

The chain employs TRBV19 and TRBJ1-4; D gene unclear. Between the trimmed V and J ends, which lost 3 bases and 4 bases, there was a span of 6 bases. There are 13 residues in the CDR3. CDR1 and CDR2 from the germline V gene are LNHDA and SQIVND (reference sequence). CDR3 sequence: CASSIGGNEKLFF. For the CDR3, the DNA is TGTGCCAGTAGTATTGGAGGTAATGAAAAACTGTTTTTT.

The J gene is TRBJ1-3, the V gene TRBV7-6; unclear D gene. Germline CDR1 is SGHVS and CDR2 is FNYEAQ. This CDR3 contains 17 residues. Trimming pared 1 base from V and 4 bases from J, leaving 17 bases between. CDR3 amino acids: CASSLDLSGYNGNTIYF. The DNA for the CDR3 is TGTGCCAGCAGCTTAGATTTGTCCGGGTATAACGGAAACACCATATATTTT. Drawing the rest from reference TRBV7-6 and TRBJ1-3, the complete variable domain is GAGVSQSPRYKVTKRGQDVALRCDPISGHVSLYWYRQALGQGPEFLTYFNYEAQQDKSGLPNDRFSAERPEGSISTLTIQRTEQRDSAMYRCASSLDLSGYNGNTIYFGEGSWLTVV.

The V call is TRBV3-1 (or the pseudogene TRBV3-2), the J call TRBJ1-5; D gene ambiguous. V lost 1 base to trimming and J lost 0 bases, with 7 bases between them. Germline V lookup: CDR1 LGHDT, CDR2 YNNKEL (reference sequence). The CDR3 consists of 15 residues. The CDR3 coding sequence is TGTGCCAGCAGCCAAGGAGAGTTTAGCAATCAGCCCCAGCATTTT. It specifies CASSQGEFSNQPQHF.

The chain joins TRBV5-6 to TRBJ2-3; a weak D match, TRBD2 (5 bases). The CDR3 has 14 amino acids. Between the trimmed V and J ends, which lost 8 bases and 4 bases, there was a span of 17 bases. Germline V CDR1 and CDR2: SGHDT, YYEEEE. In DNA, the CDR3 is TGTGCCAGTCTGACTATTTCTGTCGCAGATACGCAGTATTTT. As protein: CASLTISVADTQYF.

The chain recombines TRBV29-1 with TRBJ1-1; 7 bases map to TRBD1. V shed 2 bases, J shed 3 bases, and the junction held 6 bases outside the gene matches. This CDR3 contains 14 residues. Germline assignment: CDR1 SQVTM and CDR2 ANQGSEA. The CDR3 is CSVEMGTDYTEAFF. As DNA, the CDR3 is TGCAGCGTTGAAATGGGGACAGACTACACTGAAGCTTTCTTT.

The chain's CDR3 is CATSDSGQGGNHQPQHF. Here the CDR3 DNA reads TGTGCCACCAGTGATTCCGGACAGGGCGGAAACCATCAGCCCCAGCATTTT. The chain combines TRBV24-1 with TRBJ1-5; the match to TRBD1 covers 8 bases. The V and J ends lost 2 bases and 5 bases, in that order; junction bases with no gene match: 10. CDR3 size: 17 residues. Per the germline V gene, CDR1 is KGHDR and CDR2 is SFDVKD.

V usage is TRBV18 and J usage is TRBJ1-2; D unresolved. Deletions cut 5 bases from V and 1 base from J, with 5 bases between. This CDR3 is built from 12 residues. CDR1 KGHSH and CDR2 LQKENI come from the germline V gene. CDR3 in amino acids: CASSTVNYGYTF. CDR3 coding DNA: TGTGCCAGCTCAACAGTTAACTATGGCTACACCTTC.

This chain links TRBV6-5 with TRBJ1-2; no definite D call. The V and J ends lost 8 bases and 12 bases respectively, with 22 bases between them. Germline CDR1 MNHEY, CDR2 SVGAGI. The CDR3 has 13 residues. The CDR3 coding sequence is TGTGCCAGCTCCGAAGGCAGTCCCCCCGGGAACACCTTC. It specifies CASSEGSPPGNTF.

The chain couples TRBV3-1 (or the pseudogene TRBV3-2) to TRBJ2-3, with 11 bases aligning to TRBD2. Trimming took 3 bases from V and 6 from J; bases not matched to a gene: 11. The CDR3 extends over 17 amino acids. Germline CDR1 and CDR2: LGHDT and YNNKEL (reference sequence). DNA for the CDR3: TGTGCCAGCAGCCACGTTAGCGGGGGGGCGGGGGTGGATACGCAGTATTTT. It is translated as CASSHVSGGAGVDTQYF.

Notes on this clone: Other DNA variants within this sample encode the same CDR3. The rearrangement joins TRBV7-2 to TRBJ1-1; unclear D gene. CDR1 and CDR2 (germline): SGHTA, FQGNSA. The V end lost 0 bases, the J end lost 1 base, and 6 bases lay between the germline ends. This CDR3 contains 14 residues. In DNA form, the CDR3 reads TGTGCCAGCAGCTTAGCGGGAGGGAACACTGAAGCTTTCTTT. Protein product: CASSLAGGNTEAFF.